Detailed here is one T cell receptor beta chain. Its target is unknown. The CDR3 is made up of 12 amino acids. Trimming removed 4 bases at V and 5 bases at J, with 10 bases between. CDR1 and CDR2 (germline): SGHRS, YFSETQ. Naive-designated CD8 cells lacked CD45RO, were positively enriched for CCR7, and omitted terminally differentiated effector memory CD45RA+ cells. The repertoire was sequenced with immunoSEQ multiplex PCR; TCRdb's copy has only in-frame clones and lacks some. The sample records around 1.9 million clones, 90% to 95% being singletons. These data come from a study of shared clonotypes between healthy human individuals. Study-level points and caveats: An effect of sequencing depth on clonotype sharing among donors was expected.

The specimen was naive CD8+ T cells from PBMCs. This clonotype was obtained from a man aged 18 to 30 in good health. Some clones in this sample may be carry-over from other donors' samples. V is TRBV5-1 and J is TRBJ2-7, with D perhaps matching TRBD2 (6 bases). In nucleotides, the CDR3 is TGCGCCAGCAGCGGAGGGGTTGACGAGCAGTACTTC. The encoded protein is CASSGGVDEQYF.